The table lists the clone carrying this T cell receptor beta chain with many counts. No antigen is known for it. This sample was included in a study of T cells in Graves' hyperthyroidism and ophthalmopathy. Overall study findings and caveats: In the blood, most expanded thyroid clonotypes above 0.001 appeared as well.

The study left out patients who had uncontrolled infection, other autoimmune disease, pregnancy or lactation. Fresh peripheral blood, about 10 ml of it, supplied the PBMCs. V was shortened by 4 bases and J by 6 bases, with 10 bases between the two germline ends. Germline V gene data show CDR1 as LGHDT and CDR2 as YNNKEL (reference sequence). The CDR3 sequence is 13 residues long. Template material for amplifying TCR beta CDR3 regions consisted of RNA transcripts. HTBI primers drove first-round RT-PCR of the TCR CDR3. TCRdb independently ran MiXCR on the multiplex PCR reads; one entry per CDR3 protein. The sample contains roughly 550,000 distinct CDR3 sequences, about 15% of which appear only once.

The TCR was taken from a woman aged 25 to 39 with Graves' ophthalmopathy. Specimen: blood. The rearrangement joins TRBV3-1 to TRBJ2-1; a weak D match, TRBD2 (5 bases). The CDR3 DNA follows: TGTGCCAGCAGCCGTAGCGAATCCAATGAGCAGTTCTTC. It translates to CASSRSESNEQFF.